This is a list of T cell receptor beta chains from one sample in a study of blood T cell repertoires in COVID-19. Assay used: immunoSEQ multiplex PCR; TCRdb lists only in-frame clones, some missing. Of roughly 250,000 clones listed, approximately 81% were seen once; the top ten hold around 2.9%. The source material was peripheral blood. The receptors were gathered from a woman aged 60-75 years with active or convalescent COVID-19. Both conserved end residues are part of each CDR3. D genes are given only for firm matches. Part of the rows lack a size; the others show once, few, many or a class for expanded clones.

>NA|TRBV3-1/TRBV3-2|TRBJ2-3|TRBD2
CASSHGLAASTDTQYF
TGTGCCAGCAGCCATGGGCTAGCGGCTAGCACAGATACGCAGTATTTT
>NA|TRBV5-1|TRBJ2-5|NA
CASSPHAGYQETQYF
TGCGCCAGCAGCCCGCATGCAGGGTACCAAGAGACCCAGTACTTC
>NA|TRBV19|TRBJ2-4|TRBD1
CASSSRGQGGIDIQYF
TGTGCCAGTAGTTCAAGGGGACAGGGCGGAATAGACATTCAGTACTTC
>NA|TRBV6-5|TRBJ1-5|TRBD1
CGTGQVSNQPQHF
TGTGGAACAGGACAGGTTAGCAATCAGCCCCAGCATTTT
>NA|TRBV6-2/TRBV6-3|TRBJ1-4|NA
CASSPYTDPTTKRGEKLFF
TGTGCCAGCAGCCCTTATACCGACCCAACAACCAAACGGGGTGAAAAACTGTTTTTT
>once|TRBV14|TRBJ1-6|NA
CASSQGAGRTGSPLHF
TGTGCCAGCAGCCAAGGGGCAGGGAGGACGGGTTCACCCCTCCACTTT
>NA|TRBV27|TRBJ1-1|NA
CASSPNGVTEAFF
TGTGCCAGCAGTCCAAACGGGGTTACTGAAGCTTTCTTT
>NA|TRBV3-1/TRBV3-2|TRBJ2-7|NA
CASSLTASQPGPHDEQYF
TGTGCCAGCAGCCTTACCGCCTCCCAACCGGGTCCCCATGACGAGCAGTACTTC
>NA|TRBV6-5|TRBJ1-2|NA
CASSYGANYGYTF
TGTGCCAGCAGTTATGGAGCTAACTATGGCTACACCTTC
>NA|TRBV7-8|TRBJ1-1|TRBD1
CASTATGTVLRNTEAFF
TGTGCCAGCACCGCTACCGGGACAGTGTTAAGGAACACTGAAGCTTTCTTT
>NA|TRBV7-2|TRBJ2-5|TRBD2
CASSPVLQRGGRETQYF
TGTGCCAGCAGCCCTGTTTTACAGCGGGGGGGCCGGGAGACCCAGTACTTC
>NA|TRBV6-5|TRBJ1-4|NA
CASSYPPSANEKLFF
TGTGCCAGCAGTTACCCCCCTAGCGCTAATGAAAAACTGTTTTTT
>NA|TRBV29-1|TRBJ2-5|NA
CSVRLGGGPQETQYF
TGCAGCGTGCGGTTGGGAGGGGGTCCCCAAGAGACCCAGTACTTC
>few|TRBV15|TRBJ1-2|TRBD1
CATRGTQGYGYTF
TGTGCCACCAGGGGGACACAGGGGTATGGCTACACCTTC
>NA|TRBV29-1|TRBJ2-7|NA
CSVAADSFYEQYF
TGCAGCGTTGCGGCGGACAGTTTCTACGAGCAGTACTTC
>NA|TRBV2|TRBJ2-7|NA
CASGRGSQGYEQYF
TGTGCCAGCGGCCGTGGAAGCCAGGGCTACGAGCAGTACTTC
>NA|TRBV2|TRBJ2-7|NA
CASSDPQGGTYEQYF
TGTGCCAGCAGTGATCCGCAGGGGGGAACCTACGAGCAGTACTTC
>few|TRBV15|TRBJ1-1|NA
CATSRDLEAFF
TGTGCCACCAGCAGAGACCTTGAAGCTTTCTTT
>NA|TRBV29-1|TRBJ1-1|NA
CSALGPYGQTNTEAFF
TGCAGCGCCCTAGGGCCGTATGGACAGACGAACACTGAAGCTTTCTTT
>NA|TRBV10-3|TRBJ2-7|NA
CAISGPTGRPYEQYF
TGTGCCATCAGTGGGCCGACAGGTCGACCCTACGAGCAGTACTTC
>NA|TRBV15|TRBJ1-2|TRBD1
CATSSPRDRVNYGYTF
TGTGCCACCAGCAGCCCCCGGGACAGGGTCAACTATGGCTACACCTTC
>few|TRBV9|TRBJ2-2|NA
CASSLTGSGDTGELFF
TGTGCCAGCAGCCTTACAGGGAGTGGGGACACCGGGGAGCTGTTTTTT
>NA|TRBV2|TRBJ2-2|NA
CASKDSPVRNTGELFF
TGTGCCAGCAAGGACAGCCCCGTTCGAAACACCGGGGAGCTGTTTTTT
>NA|TRBV4-1|TRBJ1-5|NA
CASSQLYRNQPQHF
TGCGCCAGCAGCCAGCTATACAGGAATCAGCCCCAGCATTTT
>NA|TRBV10-3|TRBJ2-5|NA
CAISGGETQYF
TGTGCCATCAGTGGTGGCGAGACCCAGTACTTC
>once|TRBV4-3|TRBJ2-1|TRBD2
CASSQDPGGPRSGNEQFF
TGCGCCAGCAGCCAAGATCCGGGAGGACCCCGGTCCGGCAATGAGCAGTTCTTC
>NA|TRBV19|TRBJ1-1|NA
CASSSVQETGAAEAFF
TGTGCCAGTAGTTCAGTACAGGAAACCGGTGCCGCTGAAGCTTTCTTT
>NA|TRBV18|TRBJ2-5|TRBD1
CASSPRQGHETQYF
TGTGCCAGCTCACCGCGACAGGGTCACGAGACCCAGTACTTC
>NA|TRBV6-5|TRBJ1-1|TRBD1
CASSYSIQGDTEAFF
TGTGCCAGCAGTTACTCGATTCAGGGGGATACTGAAGCTTTCTTT
>NA|TRBV30|TRBJ2-3|NA
CAWRGADTQYF
TGTGCCTGGAGAGGGGCGGATACGCAGTATTTT
>NA|TRBV4-2|TRBJ1-2|NA
CASSQDRSGGYTF
TGTGCCAGCAGCCAAGACAGGTCTGGTGGCTACACCTTC
>NA|TRBV28|TRBJ1-1|TRBD1
CASSLGQGYGEAFF
TGTGCCAGCAGTTTGGGACAGGGGTACGGTGAAGCTTTCTTT
>NA|TRBV4-2|TRBJ1-4|TRBD1
CASSGWTGVDEKLFF
TGTGCCAGCAGCGGATGGACAGGGGTTGATGAAAAACTGTTTTTT
>few|TRBV5-1|TRBJ1-3|TRBD1
CASSLETGEENTIYF
TGCGCCAGCAGCCTAGAGACAGGGGAGGAAAACACCATATATTTT
>NA|TRBV9|TRBJ2-1|TRBD2
CASSLAGDTYNEQFF
TGTGCCAGCAGTCTAGCGGGGGACACCTACAATGAGCAGTTCTTC
>NA|TRBV27|TRBJ1-4|TRBD1
CASSSGTATNEKLFF
TGTGCCAGCAGTTCCGGGACAGCAACTAATGAAAAACTGTTTTTT
>NA|TRBV5-1|TRBJ2-1|TRBD1
CASSRGGSSYNEQFF
TGCGCCAGCAGCCGAGGGGGCTCCTCCTACAATGAGCAGTTCTTC
>NA|TRBV19|TRBJ1-4|NA
CASSIIRGLNEKLFF
TGTGCCAGTAGTATTATCCGGGGTCTGAATGAAAAACTGTTTTTT
>NA|TRBV7-9|TRBJ1-6|TRBD1
CASRDRVDNSPLHF
TGTGCCAGCAGAGACAGGGTAGACAATTCACCCCTCCACTTT
>few|TRBV30|TRBJ2-3|TRBD2
CAWTSGVDTDTQYF
TGTGCCTGGACTAGCGGGGTGGACACAGATACGCAGTATTTT
>NA|TRBV2|TRBJ2-2|NA
CASSDGGELFF
TGTGCCAGCAGTGACGGCGGGGAGCTGTTTTTT